A selection of T cell receptor beta chains follows, all from one sample in a study of blood T cell repertoires in COVID-19. TCRdb keeps only in-frame clones here, not all; method: immunoSEQ multiplex PCR. The sample includes tens of thousands of clones, roughly 88% of them seen just once. The sequencing input was peripheral blood. These receptor sequences come from a human donor in a cohort sampled during active COVID-19. The CDR3 runs from the conserved cysteine through the conserved F or W. The D gene is left open where the match is weak. Not every row has a clone size; where given, it reads once, few, many or a size class.

CDR3nt,CDR3aa,abundance,d_gene,v_gene,j_gene
TGTGCCAGCAGCACAGAGACAGGGGGGGTCTATGGCTACACCTTC,CASSTETGGVYGYTF,.,TRBD1,TRBV2,TRBJ1-2
TGTGCCAGCAGTGACTACAGGGGGGGGAGCACTGAAGCTTTCTTT,CASSDYRGGSTEAFF,.,TRBD1,TRBV6-6,TRBJ1-1
TGTGCCAGCAGCCAAGTTCGAGGAGGACCTGGAAACACCATATATTTT,CASSQVRGGPGNTIYF,.,.,TRBV3-1/TRBV3-2,TRBJ1-3
TGTGCCAGCAGGTCGGGACTAGCGGGAGGGGGGGCAGATACGCAGTATTTT,CASRSGLAGGGADTQYF,.,TRBD2,TRBV4-2,TRBJ2-3
TGTGCCAGTAGTATGCAGGCTCTCAATCAGCCCCAGCATTTT,CASSMQALNQPQHF,.,.,TRBV19,TRBJ1-5
TGCAGTGCTAGTGACCCCAGCGGGAAGAACACCGGGGAGCTGTTTTTT,CSASDPSGKNTGELFF,.,TRBD2,TRBV20-1,TRBJ2-2
TGCGCCAGCAGCCTGGGACTAGCGGGGAATGAGCAGTTCTTC,CASSLGLAGNEQFF,once,TRBD2,TRBV5-1,TRBJ2-1
TGTGCCAGCACCAAGCTAGCGTCGAACACCGGGGAGCTGTTTTTT,CASTKLASNTGELFF,.,.,TRBV2,TRBJ2-2
TGTGCCAGCAGCGCTAGCCCCACCGGACTAGCGGGAATATCGACCGGGGAGCTGTTTTTT,CASSASPTGLAGISTGELFF,.,TRBD2,TRBV9,TRBJ2-2
TGTGCCAGCAATGGTGGGGGGGTAAGGAATCAGCCCCAGCATTTT,CASNGGGVRNQPQHF,.,.,TRBV28,TRBJ1-5